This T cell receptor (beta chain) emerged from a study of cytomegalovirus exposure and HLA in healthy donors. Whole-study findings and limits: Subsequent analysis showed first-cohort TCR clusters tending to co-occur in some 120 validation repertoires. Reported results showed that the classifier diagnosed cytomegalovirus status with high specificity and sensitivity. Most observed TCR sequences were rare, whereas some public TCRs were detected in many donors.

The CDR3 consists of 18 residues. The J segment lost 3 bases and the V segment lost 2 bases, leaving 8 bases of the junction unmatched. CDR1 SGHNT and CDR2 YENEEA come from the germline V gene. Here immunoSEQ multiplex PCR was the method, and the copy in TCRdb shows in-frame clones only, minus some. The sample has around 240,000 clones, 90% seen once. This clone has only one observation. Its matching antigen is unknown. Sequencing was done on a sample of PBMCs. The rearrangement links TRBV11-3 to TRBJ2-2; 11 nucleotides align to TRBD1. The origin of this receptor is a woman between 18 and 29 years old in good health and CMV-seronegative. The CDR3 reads CASSLRTGGRIDTGELFF. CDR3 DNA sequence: TGTGCCAGCAGCTTACGGACAGGGGGCCGAATCGACACCGGGGAGCTGTTTTTT. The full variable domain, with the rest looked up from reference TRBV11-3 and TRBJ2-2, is EAGVVQSPRYKIIEKKQPVAFWCNPISGHNTLYWYLQNLGQGPELLIRYENEEAVDDSQLPKDRFSAERLKGVDSTLKIQPAELGDSAVYLCASSLRTGGRIDTGELFFGEGSRLTVL.